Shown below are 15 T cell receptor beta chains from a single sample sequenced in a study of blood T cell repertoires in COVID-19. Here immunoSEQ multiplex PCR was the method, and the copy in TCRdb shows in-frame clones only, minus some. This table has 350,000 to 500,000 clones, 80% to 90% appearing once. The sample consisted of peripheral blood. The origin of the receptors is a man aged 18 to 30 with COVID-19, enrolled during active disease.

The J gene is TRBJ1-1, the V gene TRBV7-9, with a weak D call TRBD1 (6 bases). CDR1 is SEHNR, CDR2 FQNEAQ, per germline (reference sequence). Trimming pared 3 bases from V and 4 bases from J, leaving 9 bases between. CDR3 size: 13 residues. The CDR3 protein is CASSFQQGTEAFF. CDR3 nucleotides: TGTGCCAGCAGCTTCCAACAGGGCACTGAAGCTTTCTTT. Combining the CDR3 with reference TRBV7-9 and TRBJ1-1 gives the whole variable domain DTGVSQNPRHKITKRGQNVTFRCDPISEHNRLYWYRQTLGQGPEFLTYFQNEAQLEKSRLLSDRFSAERPKGSFSTLEIQRTEQGDSAMYLCASSFQQGTEAFFGQGTRLTVV.

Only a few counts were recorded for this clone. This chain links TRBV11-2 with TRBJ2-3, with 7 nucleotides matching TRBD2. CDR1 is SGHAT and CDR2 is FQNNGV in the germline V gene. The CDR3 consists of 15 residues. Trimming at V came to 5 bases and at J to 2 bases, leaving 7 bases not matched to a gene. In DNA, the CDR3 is TGTGCCAGCAGCCTCGGGACTAATCCCACAGATACGCAGTATTTT. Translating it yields CASSLGTNPTDTQYF.

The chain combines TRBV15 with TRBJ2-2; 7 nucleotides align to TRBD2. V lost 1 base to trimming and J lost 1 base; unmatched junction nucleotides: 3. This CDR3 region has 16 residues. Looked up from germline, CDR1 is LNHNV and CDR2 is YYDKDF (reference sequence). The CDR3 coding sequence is TGTGCCACCAGCAGAGCCCCGGGAGGGAACACCGGGGAGCTGTTTTTT. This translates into CATSRAPGGNTGELFF.

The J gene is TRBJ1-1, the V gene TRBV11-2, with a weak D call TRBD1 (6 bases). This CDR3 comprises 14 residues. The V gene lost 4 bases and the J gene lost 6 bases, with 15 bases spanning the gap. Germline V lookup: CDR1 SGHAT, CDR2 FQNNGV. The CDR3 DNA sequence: TGTGCCAGCAGCTCAATACAGGGTTCCGCTGAAGCTTTCTTT. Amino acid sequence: CASSSIQGSAEAFF.

CDR3 residues: CASSYDRGPNQPQHF. CDR3 in DNA: TGTGCCAGCAGTTACGACAGGGGCCCCAATCAGCCCCAGCATTTT. J is TRBJ1-5 and V is TRBV6-5, with 8 bases identical to TRBD1. The CDR3 has 15 amino acids. The trim removed 2 bases at V and 3 bases at J, leaving 3 bases unmatched. Looked up from germline, CDR1 is MNHEY and CDR2 is SVGAGI.

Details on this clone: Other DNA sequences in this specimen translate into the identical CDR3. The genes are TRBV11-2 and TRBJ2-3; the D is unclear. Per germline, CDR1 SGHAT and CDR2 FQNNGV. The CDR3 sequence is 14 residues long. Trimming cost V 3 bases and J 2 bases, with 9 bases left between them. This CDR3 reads CASSLSYHTDTQYF. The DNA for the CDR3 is TGTGCCAGCAGCTTGAGTTACCACACAGATACGCAGTATTTT.

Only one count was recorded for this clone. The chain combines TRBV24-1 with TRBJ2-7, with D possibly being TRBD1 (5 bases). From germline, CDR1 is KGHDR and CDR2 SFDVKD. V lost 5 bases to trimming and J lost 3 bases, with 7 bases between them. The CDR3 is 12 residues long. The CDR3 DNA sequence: TGTGCCACCAGTGGCCAGGGCTACGAGCAGTACTTC. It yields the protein CATSGQGYEQYF.

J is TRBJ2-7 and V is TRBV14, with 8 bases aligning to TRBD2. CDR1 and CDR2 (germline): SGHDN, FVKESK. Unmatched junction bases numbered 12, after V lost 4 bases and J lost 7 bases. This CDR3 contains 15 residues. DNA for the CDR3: TGTGCCAGCAGCCGGTTGGCGGCGGGAGGCGATGAGCAGTACTTC. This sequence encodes CASSRLAAGGDEQYF. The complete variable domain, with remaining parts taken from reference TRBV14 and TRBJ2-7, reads EAGVTQFPSHSVIEKGQTVTLRCDPISGHDNLYWYRRVMGKEIKFLLHFVKESKQDESGMPNNRFLAERTGGTYSTLKVQPAELEDSGVYFCASSRLAAGGDEQYFGPGTRLTVT.

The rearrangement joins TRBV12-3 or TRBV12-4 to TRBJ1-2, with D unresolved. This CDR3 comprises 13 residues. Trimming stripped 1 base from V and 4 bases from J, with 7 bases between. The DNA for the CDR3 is TGTGCCAGCAGTTTAGTTCGGTTCTATGGCTACACCTTC. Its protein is CASSLVRFYGYTF.

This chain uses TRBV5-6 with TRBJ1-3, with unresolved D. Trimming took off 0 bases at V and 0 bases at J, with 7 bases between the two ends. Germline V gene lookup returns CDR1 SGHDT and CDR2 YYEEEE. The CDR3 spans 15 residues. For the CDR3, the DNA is TGTGCCAGCAGCTTGGTCGGGATCTCTGGAAACACCATATATTTT. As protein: CASSLVGISGNTIYF.

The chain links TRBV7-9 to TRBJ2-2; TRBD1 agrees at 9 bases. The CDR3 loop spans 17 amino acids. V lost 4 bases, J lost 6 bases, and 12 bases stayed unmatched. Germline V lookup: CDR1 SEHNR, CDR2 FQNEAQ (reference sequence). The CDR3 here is CASSSRTGESVAGELFF. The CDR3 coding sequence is TGTGCCAGCAGCTCTAGGACAGGGGAGTCCGTAGCCGGGGAGCTGTTTTTT.

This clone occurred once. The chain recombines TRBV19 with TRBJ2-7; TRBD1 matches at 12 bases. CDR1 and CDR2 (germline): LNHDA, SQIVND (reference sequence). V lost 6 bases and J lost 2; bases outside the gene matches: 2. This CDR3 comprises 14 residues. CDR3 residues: CASRGTGGPYEQYF. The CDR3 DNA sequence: TGTGCCAGTAGGGGGACAGGGGGCCCCTACGAGCAGTACTTC.

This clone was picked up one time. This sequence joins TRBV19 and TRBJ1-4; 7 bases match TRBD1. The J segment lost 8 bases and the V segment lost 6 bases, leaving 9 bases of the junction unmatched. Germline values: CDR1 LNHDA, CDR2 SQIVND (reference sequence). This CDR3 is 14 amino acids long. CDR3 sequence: CASRRKGAGEKLFF. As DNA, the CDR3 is TGTGCCAGTAGGAGAAAGGGGGCAGGGGAAAAACTGTTTTTT.

CDR3 sequence (DNA): TGTGCCAGCAGTAGACTAGCGAGCTCCTACGAGCAGTACTTC. Its translation is CASSRLASSYEQYF. The rearrangement uses TRBV6-5 and TRBJ2-7; 8 bases align to TRBD2. Per germline, CDR1 MNHEY and CDR2 SVGAGI. Trimming took 5 bases from V and 0 from J; bases not matched to a gene: 3. This CDR3 is built from 14 residues.

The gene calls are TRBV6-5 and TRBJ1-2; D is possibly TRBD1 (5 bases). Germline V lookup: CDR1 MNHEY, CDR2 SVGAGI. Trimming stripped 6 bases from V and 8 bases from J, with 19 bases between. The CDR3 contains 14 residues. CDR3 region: CASSYQQDVGGYTF. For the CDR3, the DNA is TGTGCCAGCAGCTATCAACAGGACGTTGGAGGCTACACCTTC.